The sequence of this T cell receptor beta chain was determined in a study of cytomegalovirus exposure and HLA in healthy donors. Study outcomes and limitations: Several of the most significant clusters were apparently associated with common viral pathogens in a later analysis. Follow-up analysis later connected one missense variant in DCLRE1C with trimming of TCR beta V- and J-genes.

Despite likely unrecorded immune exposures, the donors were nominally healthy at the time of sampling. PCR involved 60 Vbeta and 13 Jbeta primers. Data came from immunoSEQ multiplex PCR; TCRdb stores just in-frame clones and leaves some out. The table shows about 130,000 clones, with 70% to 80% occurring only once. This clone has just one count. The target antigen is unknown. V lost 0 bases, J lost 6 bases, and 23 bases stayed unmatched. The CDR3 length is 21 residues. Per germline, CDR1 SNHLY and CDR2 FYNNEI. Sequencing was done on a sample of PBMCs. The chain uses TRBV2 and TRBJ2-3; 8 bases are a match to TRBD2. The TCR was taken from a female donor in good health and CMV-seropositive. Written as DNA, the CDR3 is TGTGCCAGCAGTGAAGCGCTAGAGGAGACTGGAGGAAGCGGGGGATGGGATACGCAGTATTTT. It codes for CASSEALEETGGSGGWDTQYF.